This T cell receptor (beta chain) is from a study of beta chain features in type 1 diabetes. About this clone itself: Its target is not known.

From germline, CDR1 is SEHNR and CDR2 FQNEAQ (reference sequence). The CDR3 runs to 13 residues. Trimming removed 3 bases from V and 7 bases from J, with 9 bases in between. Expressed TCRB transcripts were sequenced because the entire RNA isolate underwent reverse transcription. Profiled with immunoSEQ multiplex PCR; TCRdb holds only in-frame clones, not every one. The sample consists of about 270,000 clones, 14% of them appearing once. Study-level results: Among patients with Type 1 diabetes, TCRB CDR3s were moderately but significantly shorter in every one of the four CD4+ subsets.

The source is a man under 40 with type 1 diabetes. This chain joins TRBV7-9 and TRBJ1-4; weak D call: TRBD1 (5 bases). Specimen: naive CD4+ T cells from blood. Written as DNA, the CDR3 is TGTGCCAGCAGCTTTCCAGGGCTTGAAAAACTGTTTTTT. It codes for CASSFPGLEKLFF.